The present T cell receptor (beta chain) was sequenced within a study of memory CD4+ T cells and cytomegalovirus serostatus. Overall study: Of the healthy Belgian adults, eight or nine were CMV seropositive and 20 to 30 seronegative.

General study points: Median bootstrapped AUC for CMV status was about 0.96 originally, less than 0.93 US-trained. Suggested: most of the CMV-linked TCR signature lies in CD4+ memory cells. Each of fewer than 80 CMV-associated TCRbeta sequences occurred in one to five individuals.

The V gene lost 2 bases and the J gene lost 5 bases, with 16 bases spanning the gap. The CDR3 contains 16 residues. From germline, CDR1 is SGHTA and CDR2 FQGTGA. In regard to this clone: The target antigen is unknown.

Clones were read by immunoSEQ multiplex PCR, and TCRdb kept only the in-frame ones, dropping some. The sample has approximately 92,000 clones, about four fifths seen once. Single viable CD3+CD4+CD8-CD45RO+ cells were sorted as the memory CD4+ T cells. The sequenced sample was memory CD4+ T cells from blood. The rearrangement uses TRBV7-3 and TRBJ2-1; possible D gene TRBD2, 6 bases. This receptor was identified in an adult in good health and CMV-seropositive. This chain's CDR3 is CASSLGGSPLHNEQFF. Written as DNA, the CDR3 is TGTGCCAGCAGCTTAGGGGGGTCCCCTCTTCACAATGAGCAGTTCTTC.